This T cell receptor (beta chain) was obtained from a study of blood T cell repertoires in COVID-19. In the study overall: T cells, B-cell-depleted T cells, or PBMCs provided the cDNA or gDNA that served as material.

Authors' analysis steps: Estimated nucleated cell counts came from reference gene primer amplification. Some clones are missing from TCRdb's copy, which holds only in-frame ones; the method was immunoSEQ multiplex PCR. V, J and clone size were drawn from that table, and D and trimming were deduced from the DNA. The sample contains approximately 300,000 clones, 85% to 95% of which appear only once. V dropped 8 bases and J dropped 3 bases, with 16 bases sitting between them. CDR1 is MNHEY and CDR2 is SVGAGI in the germline V gene. The CDR3 is 14 amino acids. In the 2 weeks before study entry, exposed participants met a COVID-19 case, which was PCR-confirmed or clinician-diagnosed.

The sample taken for sequencing was PBMCs or T cells enriched from blood (not recorded which). V and J are TRBV6-5 and TRBJ1-2, with D possibly matching TRBD1 (6 bases). The TCR comes from a woman in her 30s who had been exposed to COVID-19. The CDR3 loop reads CASFTGTDHYGYTF. CDR3 in DNA: TGTGCCAGCTTCACAGGGACCGACCACTATGGCTACACCTTC.